This T cell receptor beta chain is from a study of metastatic and nonmetastatic thyroid tumors. Study background: Peripheral blood and tumor or nodule samples from malignant and benign thyroid patients were compared.

General study findings and limits: It was reportedly found that TCR beta diversity was significantly higher in malignant thyroid tumors than in benign nodules, a difference seen in both blood and tumor samples.

This clone was observed a handful of times. Its antigen is currently unknown. This CDR3 comprises 19 residues. The junction had 14 bases not matched to a gene; V was cut back by 4 bases and J by 4 bases. Germline V gene sequence: CDR1 SGHAT, CDR2 FQNNGV. How the authors handled the data: Using the CDR3 differences seen across clinicopathological groups, the authors built a distant-metastasis classifier for papillary thyroid cancer, which was meant to discriminate distant-metastatic patients. TCRdb redid the clone calls on the PCR reads using MiXCR. These V and J calls originate from TCRdb's pipeline instead of the authors' own analysis. The data contain approximately 26,000 clones, around a quarter of them seen just once; the ten biggest clones take up about 6%. Each patient went into thyroid surgery without having received any treatment.

Specimen: blood. This clonotype originated in a female donor with papillary thyroid cancer or a benign thyroid nodule (not recorded which). Some clones in this sample may be carry-over from other donors' samples. This chain uses TRBV11-2 with TRBJ2-5; 14 bases agree with TRBD2. The CDR3 sequence: CASSSPSGLAGDMGETQYF. CDR3 bases: TGTGCCAGCAGCTCACCCTCGGGACTAGCGGGAGATATGGGAGAGACCCAGTACTTC.